The clone carrying this T cell receptor beta chain was counted at least ten times. Its target is unknown. The V gene lost 3 bases and the J gene lost 5 bases, with 14 bases spanning the gap. Looked up from germline, CDR1 is SGHRS and CDR2 is YFSETQ. The CDR3 has 14 amino acids. This sample is drawn from a study of read filtering for tumor transcriptome and immune sequencing. Findings and limits, study-wide: IR-seq captured clonotypes deeper and more reliably than RNA-seq.

At the time of active disease, bone marrow was collected from every patient. Molecular barcoded adaptors covering alpha/delta and beta/gamma chains were used on about 390 ng RNA. TCRdb analysed the reads with MiXCR anew, one entry per CDR3 protein. The repertoire has tens of thousands of distinct CDR3 sequences, 12% of them found once; the top ten carry approximately 37%. This clonotype was obtained from a donor aged 40 or older with multiple myeloma. The material sequenced was a population of CD138-negative cells sorted from bone marrow. The chain is built from TRBV5-1 and TRBJ2-5; D possibly matches TRBD1 or TRBD2 (6 bases each). Here the CDR3 reads CASSSSGAGETQYF. DNA of the CDR3: TGCGCCAGCAGCTCTTCGGGGGCCGGGGAGACCCAGTACTTC.